The clone carrying this T cell receptor (beta chain) was picked up many times. Its specificity is not known. The sample comes from a study of T cells in Graves' hyperthyroidism and ophthalmopathy. The TCR beta CDR3 regions underwent amplification using RNA transcripts as the source. Using the HTBI primer set, a first-round RT-PCR was run on the TCR CDR3. TCRdb processed the multiplex PCR reads anew with MiXCR; each CDR3 protein has one entry. This table holds around 580,000 distinct CDR3 sequences, around 15% found once. Study results and caveats: Blood also carried most thyroid clonotypes expanded above 0.001.

Trimming cost V 4 bases and J 1 base, with 10 bases left between them. The CDR3 covers 14 residues. Per germline, CDR1 KGHSH and CDR2 LQKENI. The J gene is TRBJ1-1, the V gene TRBV18; TRBD1 is a possible D gene (6 bases). This sequence was found in a woman under 30 with Graves' hyperthyroidism. Material: blood. The CDR3 nucleotides are TGTGCCAGCTCACGACAGGCTACGAACACTGAAGCTTTCTTT. It encodes CASSRQATNTEAFF.